Following are 13 T cell receptor beta chains from one sample sequenced in a study of T cell repertoires in cytomegalovirus infection. TCRdb re-called the reads through MiXCR, storing one row per CDR3 protein. The sample yields about 830,000 distinct CDR3 sequences, about 31% seen once. The antigens these receptors bind are not known. The sample consisted of cultured CD8+ T cells from PBMCs, taken from culture after CMV antigen stimulation. These receptors were obtained from a human donor in good health (CMV status not recorded). Some clones in this sample may be carry-over from other donors' samples.

The chain uses TRBV10-3 and TRBJ1-4; D gene ambiguous. This CDR3 has 17 residues. Germline V CDR1 and CDR2: ENHRY, SYGVKD. V lost 0 bases to trimming and J lost 1 base, with 12 bases between them. CDR3 loop: CAISESGYSKTNEKLFF. CDR3 coding DNA: TGTGCCATCAGTGAGTCGGGGTACAGCAAAACTAATGAAAAACTGTTTTTT.

This chain links TRBV5-4 with TRBJ1-1; unclear D gene. CDR1 is SGHNT and CDR2 is YYREEE in the germline V gene (reference sequence). This CDR3 region has 11 residues. The ends were cut back, 0 bases at V and 10 bases at J, with 7 bases in the middle. For the CDR3, the DNA is TGTGCCAGCAGCTTGGACCCGGTAGCTTTCTTT. Protein: CASSLDPVAFF.

The chain carries TRBV6-2 or TRBV6-3 and TRBJ1-3; D not certain. The CDR3 length is 15 residues. V shed 2 bases and J shed 0 bases, with 8 bases lying between them. CDR1 is MNHEY, CDR2 SVGEGT, per germline. The CDR3 coding sequence is TGTGCCAGCAGTTACGGCGGGGACTCTGGAAACACCATATATTTT. Amino acids: CASSYGGDSGNTIYF.

The chain has TRBV4-3 and TRBJ1-1; 8 bases line up with TRBD1. The CDR3 runs 13 residues. Germline CDR1 is LGHNA and CDR2 is YSLEER. The trim removed 0 bases at V and 10 bases at J, leaving 4 bases unmatched. The CDR3 loop is CASSQDHGQGAFF. The CDR3 DNA is TGCGCCAGCAGCCAAGATCACGGACAGGGAGCTTTCTTT.

This clonotype was picked up many times. The rearrangement joins TRBV6-1 to TRBJ2-7, with D maybe TRBD2 (5 bases). Trimming left V 1 base short and J 3 bases short, with 10 bases between. Per the germline V gene, CDR1 is MNHNS and CDR2 is SASEGT. The CDR3 sequence is 14 residues long. CDR3 residues: CASSEERAVYEQYV. CDR3 nucleotides: TGTGCCAGCAGTGAAGAGAGGGCAGTCTACGAGCAGTACGTC.

Regarding this clonotype: With a much larger clone just one base away, this may be a read error. This rearrangement joins TRBV7-3 to TRBJ2-1, with D unresolved. There are 13 residues in the CDR3. Between the trimmed V and J ends, which lost 2 bases and 5 bases, there was a span of 7 bases. Germline-derived CDR1 and CDR2 are SGHTA and FQGTGA. CDR3 amino acids: CASSLEQNNEQFF. DNA for the CDR3: TGTGCCAGCAGCTTAGAACAGAACAATGAGCAGTTCTTC.

This clonotype appeared a few times. V and J are TRBV7-6 and TRBJ2-7, with D unclear. CDR1 and CDR2 (germline): SGHVS, FNYEAQ. The germline V and J ends were trimmed by 2 bases and 0 bases, with 8 bases remaining between them. The CDR3 sequence is 14 residues long. CDR3 coding DNA: TGTGCCAGCAGCTTAAGACACAGCTCCTACGAGCAGTACTTC. Translated, it gives CASSLRHSSYEQYF.

This clonotype was picked up a small number of times. The chain couples TRBV7-8 to TRBJ2-7; D unresolved. This CDR3 is built from 15 residues. Germline V gene data show CDR1 as SGHVS and CDR2 as FQNEAQ. Trimming left V 1 base short and J 0 bases short, with 10 bases between. This CDR3 is CASSLGTLLSYEQYV. CDR3 nucleotides: TGTGCCAGCAGCTTAGGCACCCTCCTCTCCTACGAGCAGTACGTC.

In this sample, this clonotype turned up many times. The CDR3 coding sequence is TGTGCCAGCAGTTTATGGGACGTCCAAGAGACCCAGTACTTC. It is translated as CASSLWDVQETQYF. The rearrangement uses TRBV12-3 or TRBV12-4 and TRBJ2-5; D tentatively fits TRBD1 or TRBD2 (5 bases each). The germline V and J ends were trimmed by 2 bases and 1 base, with 8 bases remaining between them. CDR3 length equals 14 residues.

The chain carries TRBV19 and TRBJ2-5, with TRBD1 matching 7 bases. Unmatched junction bases numbered 7, after V lost 4 bases and J lost 2 bases. Per the germline V gene, CDR1 is LNHDA and CDR2 is SQIVND (reference sequence). CDR3 size: 15 residues. In DNA form, the CDR3 reads TGTGCCAGTAGTACCGCCTTCAGGGGGCAAGAGACCCAGTACTTC. Encoded protein: CASSTAFRGQETQYF.

This clonotype was observed many times. The V call is TRBV7-2, the J call TRBJ2-3; 8 nucleotides match TRBD2. CDR1 SGHTA and CDR2 FQGNSA come from the germline V gene. J lost 4 bases, V lost 5 bases, and 8 bases had no gene match. The CDR3 loop spans 15 amino acids. CDR3 nucleotide sequence: TGTGCCAGCAGCCCCTCAGCGGGGGTCGCAGATACGCAGTATTTT. Translated: CASSPSAGVADTQYF.

The chain is built from TRBV6-2 or TRBV6-3 and TRBJ2-1; D is uncertain. The germline gives CDR1 MNHEY, CDR2 SVGEGT. V lost 7 bases and J lost 2, with 15 bases in between. CDR3 size: 15 residues. The CDR3 DNA reads TGTGCCAGCATCATGACTCTAAGGCCCTACAATGAGCAGTTCTTC. Translating it yields CASIMTLRPYNEQFF.

This clonotype was counted only a few times. The CDR3 region has the DNA TGTGCCAGCATGAAGGGCAGGGGAAAAACAGATACGCAGTATTTT. As protein: CASMKGRGKTDTQYF. V is TRBV27 and J is TRBJ2-3, with a possible D match to TRBD1 (6 bases). Trimming removed 7 bases from V and 3 bases from J, with 17 bases in between. CDR1 and CDR2 (germline): MNHEY, SMNVEV (reference sequence). The CDR3 is 15 residues long.